This TCR beta chain was profiled in a study of blood T cells in healthy people across ages. Notes on the study in general: Naive CD4+ cell counts and diversity both ran higher in long-lived than in aged donors. Percentage of naive T cells showed a strong correlation with TCR beta diversity.

To note about this clonotype: The target antigen is unknown.

The CDR3 contains 11 residues. The germline gives CDR1 DFQATT, CDR2 SNEGSKA (reference sequence). The second PCR ran roughly 7 to 11 cycles with a sample-barcoded 5' primer and J-beta primers. In TCRdb, the 5' RACE reads were re-called with MiXCR into one record per CDR3 protein. The repertoire holds about 900,000 distinct CDR3 sequences, around 62% seen once, with about 27% in the top ten. The chain recombines TRBV20-1 with TRBJ2-7; D is undetermined. Matching the DNA end better, TRBJ2-5 makes the J call doubtful. Sequenced: blood. The receptor comes from a man younger than 45 in good health. The CDR3 loop reads CSARDIGTQYF. CDR3 nucleotide sequence: TGCAGTGCTAGAGACATCGGGACCCAGTACTTC.